This T cell receptor (beta chain) was identified in a study of blood T cell repertoires in COVID-19. Study summary: T cells, B-cell-depleted T cells, or PBMCs provided the cDNA or gDNA that served as material.

In the authors' workflow: Reference gene primer amplification gave nucleated cell count estimates. Using immunoSEQ multiplex PCR, the repertoire was profiled, and TCRdb retains in-frame clones only, with some absent. From that table come the V and J calls and clone size; the DNA was used to work out D and trimming. This repertoire shows 95,000 or so clones, approximately 89% found once; its top ten account for 17%. The V gene's germline CDR1 is LGHNA and CDR2 YNFKEQ. Trimming removed 0 bases from V and 6 bases from J, with 9 bases in between. The CDR3 extends over 14 amino acids. This clonotype was obtained from a human donor in a cohort sampled during active COVID-19. Sequenced: peripheral blood. The chain joins TRBV4-2 to TRBJ1-3, with D unresolved. The CDR3 loop reads CASSQDSRVNTIYF. The DNA of the CDR3 is TGTGCCAGCAGCCAAGACAGTCGTGTAAACACCATATATTTT.